The rows below give T cell receptor beta chains drawn from one sample of a study of long-term antiretroviral therapy in people with HIV. Only in-frame clones appear in the TCRdb table, and some are missing; sequencing was by immunoSEQ multiplex PCR. The data hold more than 20,000 clones, with over 75% observed a single time. Material: unsorted PBMCs, obtained 0.3 years after starting antiretroviral therapy. The origin of the receptors is a man aged 50-59 years with HIV. Both conserved end residues are trimmed from each CDR3. D genes are given only for firm matches.

TRBV7-2	-	ASSLSQASQNTQY
TRBV19	TRBD1	ASRNFWRDRPLDQPQH
TRBV5-4	-	ASSFGEPYEQY
TRBV19	-	ASSIGLYGTDTQY
TRBV18	TRBD1	ASSPGQGENTEAF
TRBV6-1	-	ASSATVYNEQF
TRBV29-1	-	SVDGEGSYGYT
TRBV29-1	TRBD1	SVQTGRQPQH
TRBV15	-	ATSEMRWGQPQH
TRBV5-6	-	ASSFSPTGVAREQY
TRBV9	-	ASSVASGRENEQF
TRBV4-3	TRBD2	ASSQDREGEGRAEQF
TRBV10-1	-	ASSGGESSYNEQF
TRBV28	-	ASLTGINQPQH
TRBV19	-	ASSPGDRYQETQY
TRBV11-3	-	ASADSNTGELF
TRBV29-1	TRBD1	SVEERGTGRGDQY
TRBV28	TRBD1	ASSLPTGALNQPQH
TRBV6-5	-	ASSYSKIAIEQF
TRBV19	-	ASSRIGTNYEQY
TRBV27	-	ASSPGTSSNEQF